A single sample is the source of the 10 T cell receptor beta chains below, sequenced in a study of cytomegalovirus exposure and HLA in healthy donors. The primer mix had 60 Vbeta and 13 Jbeta primers. The method was immunoSEQ multiplex PCR; TCRdb's version includes in-frame clones alone and lacks a portion of them. Here the sample spans about 130,000 clones, roughly 84% being singletons. Sequencing was carried out using PBMCs. The receptors shown here come from a girl aged 2 to 9 in good health and CMV-seronegative.

The genes are TRBV4-3 and TRBJ2-2; TRBD2 matches at 7 bases. The J segment lost 5 bases and the V segment lost 0 bases, leaving 9 bases of the junction unmatched. The germline gives CDR1 LGHNA, CDR2 YSLEER. The length of the CDR3 is 17 residues. This CDR3 reads CASSQDLGGSSTGELFF. The CDR3 nucleotides are TGCGCCAGCAGCCAAGATCTGGGAGGGTCAAGTACCGGGGAGCTGTTTTTT.

Sample share makes this clone medium-sized. The chain has TRBV10-3 and TRBJ1-2; no firm D call. Germline V CDR1 and CDR2: ENHRY, SYGVKD. This CDR3 has 14 amino acids. With 0 bases removed from V and 7 bases from J, the gap between germline ends came to 12 bases. The CDR3 DNA follows: TGTGCCATCAGTGAGTCTGTCGCAGTCTCTGGCTACACCTTC. Translated: CAISESVAVSGYTF.

The chain links TRBV2 to TRBJ1-3; tentative D call: TRBD1 (6 bases). The germline V and J ends were trimmed by 3 bases and 3 bases, with 9 bases remaining between them. Germline V gene lookup returns CDR1 SNHLY and CDR2 FYNNEI. The CDR3 is made up of 14 amino acids. CDR3 sequence reads: CASSETGSGNTIYF. For the CDR3, the DNA is TGTGCCAGCAGTGAGACAGGCAGTGGAAACACCATATATTTT.

This chain links TRBV6-1 with TRBJ1-4; 7 bases line up with TRBD1. This CDR3 is built from 14 residues. Germline trimming cut 6 bases from V and 5 bases from J; bases unmatched to any gene: 6. Germline V gene data show CDR1 as MNHNS and CDR2 as SASEGT. CDR3 region: CASSAGTENEKLFF. CDR3 coding DNA: TGTGCCAGCAGCGCCGGGACAGAGAATGAAAAACTGTTTTTT.

The chain couples TRBV5-4 to TRBJ2-2; D perhaps matches TRBD2 (6 bases). Germline V lookup: CDR1 SGHNT, CDR2 YYREEE (reference sequence). The V end lost 1 base, the J end lost 5 bases, and 12 bases lay between the germline ends. The CDR3 is 15 amino acids. The CDR3 loop reads CASSLSGVRTGELFF. The CDR3 region has the DNA TGTGCCAGCAGCTTGTCGGGAGTACGGACCGGGGAGCTGTTTTTT.

J is TRBJ1-1 and V is TRBV30, with a tentative D call TRBD1 (5 bases). Looked up from germline, CDR1 is GTSNPN and CDR2 is SVGIG (reference sequence). Trimming stripped 8 bases from V and 4 bases from J, with 14 bases between. CDR3 size: 12 residues. DNA for the CDR3: TGTGCCGGAAGGGGCGGGGGCACTGAAGCTTTCTTT. Amino acid sequence: CAGRGGGTEAFF.

The chain has TRBV28 and TRBJ1-2; D unresolved. Per the germline V gene, CDR1 is MDHEN and CDR2 is SYDVKM. Trimming took off 2 bases at V and 4 bases at J, with 11 bases between the two ends. CDR3 length: 14 amino acids. The CDR3 reads CASSLAPEVYGYTF. DNA for the CDR3: TGTGCCAGCAGTTTAGCCCCCGAGGTCTATGGCTACACCTTC.

V and J are TRBV28 and TRBJ1-6; tentative D call: TRBD1 (6 bases). V was trimmed by 5 bases and J by 7 bases, leaving 15 bases between them. Per the germline V gene, CDR1 is MDHEN and CDR2 is SYDVKM. The CDR3 consists of 15 residues. CDR3 region: CASSPPTGSNSPLHF. The CDR3 nucleotides read TGTGCCAGCAGTCCACCCACAGGGTCAAATTCACCCCTCCACTTT.

This chain links TRBV28 with TRBJ2-7; 8 positions agree with TRBD1. Unmatched junction bases numbered 10, after V lost 4 bases and J lost 2 bases. Germline-derived CDR1 and CDR2 are MDHEN and SYDVKM. The CDR3 contains 16 residues. The CDR3 nucleotides read TGTGCCAGCAGTTCCTACGGACAGGGACCCACCTACGAGCAGTACTTC. Its protein is CASSSYGQGPTYEQYF.

This clone was counted a few times. The chain is built from TRBV9 and TRBJ2-3; 9 nucleotides align to TRBD2. Germline V CDR1 and CDR2: SGDLS, YYNGEE. The length of the CDR3 is 17 residues. V lost 0 bases to trimming and J lost 5 bases; unmatched junction nucleotides: 10. The CDR3 loop is CASSVAYAGGPLDTQYF. The CDR3 DNA reads as TGTGCCAGCAGCGTAGCTTATGCGGGGGGGCCGCTAGATACGCAGTATTTT. Supplemented by reference TRBV9 and TRBJ2-3, the full variable domain reads DSGVTQTPKHLITATGQRVTLRCSPRSGDLSVYWYQQSLDQGLQFLIQYYNGEERAKGNILERFSAQQFPDLHSELNLSSLELGDSALYFCASSVAYAGGPLDTQYFGPGTRLTVL.